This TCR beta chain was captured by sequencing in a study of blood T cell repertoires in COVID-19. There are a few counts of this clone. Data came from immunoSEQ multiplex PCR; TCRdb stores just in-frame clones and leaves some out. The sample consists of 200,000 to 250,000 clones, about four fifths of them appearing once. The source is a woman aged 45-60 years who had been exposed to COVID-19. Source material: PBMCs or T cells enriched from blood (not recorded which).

As DNA, the CDR3 is TGTGCCAGCTCACCAAAACAGGGGCATGGCTACACCTTC. Protein product: CASSPKQGHGYTF. V and J are TRBV18 and TRBJ1-2; 7 bases fit TRBD1. Germline V gives CDR1 KGHSH, CDR2 LQKENI. The J segment lost 6 bases and the V segment lost 2 bases, leaving 3 bases of the junction unmatched. This CDR3 has 13 amino acids.